One and the same sample provided the 29 T cell receptor beta chains below, sequenced in a study of CD8+CD57+ T cells in acquired aplastic anemia. According to the study, genomic DNA was the template for TCR beta VDJ and CDR3 profiling. TCRdb processed the reads anew with MiXCR; each CDR3 protein has one entry. Among under 200,000 distinct CDR3 sequences listed, 55% to 70% were seen once. The sample was sorted CD4+, CD8+, or CD8+CD57+ T cells (not recorded which) from PBMCs. The source is a human donor with severe aplastic anemia or a healthy control (not recorded which).

This clonotype came up many times. The rearrangement links TRBV4-3 to TRBJ2-7; TRBD2 might be the D (6 bases). The CDR3 is made up of 14 amino acids. Trimming left V 3 bases short and J 5 bases short, with 14 bases between. Germline assignment: CDR1 LGHNA and CDR2 YSLEER. Written as DNA, the CDR3 is TGCGCCAGCAGCCAGGAGGGGTATCTCCACGAGCAGTACTTC. Protein sequence: CASSQEGYLHEQYF.

The genes are TRBV20-1 and TRBJ2-3; D may be TRBD2 (5 bases). The germline V gene has CDR1 DFQATT and CDR2 SNEGSKA (reference sequence). V lost 3 bases and J lost 1, with 8 bases in between. The CDR3 loop spans 13 amino acids. CDR3 loop: CSASVSGTDTQYF. The CDR3 region has the DNA TGCAGTGCTAGTGTTAGCGGCACAGATACGCAGTATTTT.

The rearrangement links TRBV7-9 to TRBJ2-1; weak D call: TRBD2 (6 bases). The CDR3 covers 14 residues. The germline V gene has CDR1 SEHNR and CDR2 FQNEAQ (reference sequence). V was trimmed by 3 bases and J by 4 bases, leaving 10 bases between them. CDR3 coding DNA: TGTGCCAGCAGCTTTGGGGGGAAATACAATGAGCAGTTCTTC. Its protein is CASSFGGKYNEQFF. The complete variable domain, with remaining parts taken from reference TRBV7-9 and TRBJ2-1, reads DTGVSQNPRHKITKRGQNVTFRCDPISEHNRLYWYRQTLGQGPEFLTYFQNEAQLEKSRLLSDRFSAERPKGSFSTLEIQRTEQGDSAMYLCASSFGGKYNEQFFGPGTRLTVL.

Note on this clonotype: A read error may account for a junction end that differs from germline. V is TRBV2 and J is TRBJ2-5; TRBD1 is a possible D gene (6 bases). This CDR3 is 13 amino acids long. CDR1 is SNHLY and CDR2 is FYNNEI in the germline V gene. CDR3: CASSVRGAETQYF. The CDR3 nucleotides are TGTGCTAGCAGTGTCAGGGGTGCAGAGACCCAGTACTTC.

This clonotype was detected ten times or more. The CDR3 region is CASNFLGEGDQETQYF. The CDR3 coding sequence is TGTGCCAGCAACTTCCTTGGAGAGGGGGATCAAGAGACCCAGTACTTC. The V and J genes are TRBV5-8 and TRBJ2-5, with a possible D match to TRBD1 (6 bases). V was trimmed by 6 bases and J by 2 bases, leaving 20 bases between them. The CDR3 is made up of 16 amino acids. The germline CDR1 and CDR2 sequences are SGHTS and YDEGEE.

As to this clonotype: The junction differs from germline at one of its ends, possibly a read error. The V gene is TRBV5-1, the J gene TRBJ2-7; D remains unclear. The germline V gene has CDR1 SGHRS and CDR2 YFSETQ. CDR3 length: 12 residues. The CDR3 DNA reads as TGTGCCAGCAGCCCGCGTGGGGACGAGCAGTACTTC. This gives the protein CASSPRGDEQYF.

CDR3 bases: TGTGCCAGTACCATGGGACAGGGGCTCTCCTATGGCTACACCTTC. Translated, it gives CASTMGQGLSYGYTF. This chain connects TRBV19 to TRBJ1-2, with TRBD1 identical over 10 bases. Germline CDR1 reads LNHDA; CDR2 reads SQIVND (reference sequence). The CDR3 contains 15 residues. The V segment lost 7 bases and the J segment 4 bases; nucleotides outside the gene matches: 9.

The CDR3: CSVEGGRDEQYF. DNA for the CDR3: TGCAGCGTTGAAGGTGGCAGGGACGAGCAGTACTTC. V is TRBV29-1 and J is TRBJ2-7; weak D call: TRBD1 (5 bases). The CDR3 is 12 amino acids. Germline CDR1 reads SQVTM; CDR2 reads ANQGSEA. V lost 1 base and J lost 5, with 9 bases in between.

The V call is TRBV27, the J call TRBJ2-3; perhaps TRBD2 as D (5 bases). This CDR3 has 15 residues. V gave up 4 bases and J gave up 2 bases, with 13 bases separating them. The germline V gene encodes CDR1 MNHEY and CDR2 SMNVEV (reference sequence). For the CDR3, the DNA is TGTGCCAGCAGTTATGAGGGAGTTTCCACAGATACGCAGTATTTT. Translation: CASSYEGVSTDTQYF.

This chain uses TRBV12-3 or TRBV12-4 with TRBJ2-7, with D uncertain. V lost 5 bases to trimming and J lost 3 bases, with 8 bases between them. This CDR3 comprises 12 residues. The CDR3 nucleotides are TGTGCCAGCAGTCCCGTCTTCTACGAGCAGTACTTC. This sequence encodes CASSPVFYEQYF.

This clonotype was recorded at least ten times. V is TRBV9 and J is TRBJ2-1, with 7 bases lining up with TRBD1. Germline-derived CDR1 and CDR2 are SGDLS and YYNGEE. The CDR3 is 15 amino acids. J lost 5 bases, V lost 3 bases, and 8 bases had no gene match. The CDR3 loop is CASSGWTGEHNEQFF. DNA of the CDR3: TGTGCCAGCAGCGGATGGACAGGAGAGCACAATGAGCAGTTCTTC.

This clonotype was picked up many times. CDR3 in DNA: TGTGCCAGCAGCTTAGACAGGGGCACTGAAGCTTTCTTT. It codes for CASSLDRGTEAFF. This rearrangement joins TRBV13 to TRBJ1-1, with 7 bases identical to TRBD1. Trimming cost V 1 base and J 4 bases; bases outside gene matches: 0. The CDR3 covers 13 residues. CDR1 is PRHDT and CDR2 is FYEKMQ in the germline V gene (reference sequence).

The rearrangement joins TRBV6-4 to TRBJ2-3; the match to TRBD2 covers 8 bases. The CDR3 length is 15 residues. V shed 4 bases and J 11 bases; nucleotides not matched to a gene: 14. In germline, CDR1 is MRHNA, CDR2 SNTAGT. CDR3 sequence (DNA): TGTGCCAGCAGTGTTAACGGGGGGGCAGGCGATGAGCAGTATTTT. Encoded protein: CASSVNGGAGDEQYF.

A remark on this clonotype: A read error is possible here, since a much larger clone lies one base away. This sequence joins TRBV19 and TRBJ2-4, with 11 bases fitting TRBD2. CDR3 length: 15 residues. CDR1 is LNHDA and CDR2 is SQIVND in the germline V gene (reference sequence). The CDR3: CASSGSSGGTYIRYF. In DNA, the CDR3 is TGTGCCAGTAGTGGGTCTAGCGGGGGGACTTACATTCGGTACTTC.

Worth noting for this clonotype: The final CDR3 position lacks the conserved phenylalanine or tryptophan, pointing to a likely read error. This chain uses TRBV6-1 with TRBJ2-2; 7 nucleotides line up with TRBD2. The CDR3 is 15 amino acids. Germline CDR1 and CDR2: MNHNS and SASEGT. CDR3 sequence: CASSEEAGNTGELFS. The CDR3 bases are TGTGCCAGCAGTGAAGAAGCGGGGAACACCGGAGAGCTGTTTTCT.

The chain links TRBV25-1 to TRBJ2-7, with D perhaps assigned TRBD1 or TRBD2 (5 bases each). Germline V lookup: CDR1 MGHDK, CDR2 SYGVNS. V was pared by 4 bases and J by 2 bases, with 12 bases between. This CDR3 is built from 14 residues. CDR3 sequence: CASSVSLGAYEQYF. CDR3 DNA sequence: TGTGCCAGCAGTGTATCCCTGGGGGCCTACGAGCAGTACTTC.

Worth noting for this clonotype: Its ends do not fully match the called genes, so a read error is possible. J is TRBJ2-1 and V is TRBV2, with a tentative D call TRBD1 (5 bases). The germline V gene has CDR1 SNHLY and CDR2 FYNNEI. The CDR3 is made up of 15 amino acids. The CDR3 DNA reads TGTGTCAGCAGTATTCACAGGCTCCCCTACAATGAGCAGTTCTTC. Translated: CVSSIHRLPYNEQFF.

The chain links TRBV7-2 to TRBJ2-5; 8 nucleotides match TRBD2. Germline V CDR1 and CDR2: SGHTA, FQGNSA. V lost 3 bases and J lost 5; bases outside the gene matches: 8. The CDR3 spans 15 residues. CDR3 nucleotides: TGTGCCAGCAGCTTGTCCGGGACTAGGGAGGAGACCCAGTACTTC. It translates to CASSLSGTREETQYF.

The chain joins TRBV10-3 to TRBJ2-4; 10 bases fit TRBD2. The CDR3 length is 16 residues. The germline V gene encodes CDR1 ENHRY and CDR2 SYGVKD. Germline trimming cut 6 bases from V and 0 bases from J; bases unmatched to any gene: 5. The DNA of the CDR3 is TGTGCCATCAGCGCAACTAGCGGGATAGCCAAAAACATTCAGTACTTC. Its protein is CAISATSGIAKNIQYF.

This clonotype was seen once. The chain carries TRBV9 and TRBJ2-3; TRBD2 matches at 12 bases. Germline values: CDR1 SGDLS, CDR2 YYNGEE. Losses at the gene ends were 0 bases for V and 8 bases for J; bases not matched to a gene: 4. This CDR3 has 15 amino acids. The CDR3 DNA reads as TGTGCCAGCAGCGTAGGGACTAGCGGGGCGGGTACGCAGTATTTT. Translated, it gives CASSVGTSGAGTQYF.

The chain uses TRBV28 and TRBJ1-1, with 9 bases lining up with TRBD1. The length of the CDR3 is 15 residues. The ends lost 3 bases at V and 4 bases at J; junction bases unmatched: 6. CDR1 is MDHEN, CDR2 SYDVKM, per germline. The DNA of the CDR3 is TGTGCCAGCAGTTTTATCGGGACAGGGTTCACTGAAGCTTTCTTT. Translation: CASSFIGTGFTEAFF.

V usage is TRBV7-2 and J usage is TRBJ1-1; D is perhaps TRBD1 (5 bases). Germline lookup yields CDR1 SGHTA and CDR2 FQGNSA. The CDR3 has 14 residues. Between the trimmed V and J ends, which lost 3 bases and 8 bases, there was a span of 16 bases. CDR3 sequence: CASSFVNLGTEAFF. CDR3 sequence (DNA): TGTGCCAGCAGCTTCGTCAATCTTGGGACGGAAGCTTTCTTT.

V usage is TRBV20-1 and J usage is TRBJ2-3; a possible D gene is TRBD2 (6 bases). V was cut by 0 bases and J by 13 bases, with 17 bases left in between. CDR1 is DFQATT and CDR2 is SNEGSKA in the germline V gene (reference sequence). This CDR3 is 13 amino acids long. The CDR3 is CSARDRGNDLKYF. In DNA form, the CDR3 reads TGCAGTGCTAGAGATCGCGGGAACGATCTAAAGTATTTT.

Concerning this clonotype itself: Compared with germline, one end of the junction differs, possibly owing to a read error. This chain joins TRBV6-1 and TRBJ2-1; TRBD2 might be the D (6 bases). CDR1 and CDR2 from the germline V gene are MNHNS and SASEGT. The CDR3 extends over 14 amino acids. CDR3 DNA: TGTGCCAGCAGTTACTCACTAGCTTCGAGTGAGCGGTTCTTC. Translating gives CASSYSLASSERFF.

Only a few counts were recorded for this clonotype. The gene calls are TRBV15 and TRBJ2-7; D is ambiguous. Germline assignment: CDR1 LNHNV and CDR2 YYDKDF (reference sequence). The CDR3 has 15 residues. With 2 bases removed from V and 1 base from J, the gap between germline ends came to 12 bases. CDR3 protein: CATSRQRTGSYEQYF. The CDR3 DNA follows: TGTGCCACCAGCAGACAGAGGACCGGATCCTACGAGCAGTACTTC. Looking up the rest from reference TRBV15 and TRBJ2-7 gives the full variable domain: DAMVIQNPRYQVTQFGKPVTLSCSQTLNHNVMYWYQQKSSQAPKLLFHYYDKDFNNEADTPDNFQSRRPNTSFCFLDIRSPGLGDTAMYLCATSRQRTGSYEQYFGPGTRLTVT.

The rearrangement uses TRBV5-5 and TRBJ1-3; D possibly corresponds to TRBD1 (5 bases). Germline CDR1 reads SGHKS; CDR2 reads YYEKEE (reference sequence). The CDR3 runs 16 residues. The V and J ends lost 2 bases and 2 bases respectively, with 14 bases between them. CDR3 amino acids: CASSLVPGTAGNTIYF. The CDR3 DNA sequence: TGTGCCAGCAGCTTAGTGCCAGGGACTGCTGGAAACACCATATATTTT.

The chain carries TRBV7-8 and TRBJ2-1; D gene unclear. V lost 1 base and J lost 0, with 13 bases in between. Germline V gives CDR1 SGHVS, CDR2 FQNEAQ. This CDR3 is built from 17 residues. This CDR3 is CASSLDLGPSSYNEQFF. The CDR3 DNA follows: TGTGCCAGCAGCTTAGATCTCGGCCCCAGCTCCTACAATGAGCAGTTCTTC.

Ten or more counts support this clonotype. The rearrangement uses TRBV9 and TRBJ2-5; no definite D call. CDR1 is SGDLS, CDR2 YYNGEE, per germline. The length of the CDR3 is 16 residues. Between the trimmed V and J ends, which lost 0 bases and 0 bases, there was a span of 12 bases. The CDR3 sequence is CASSVGQSQYQETQYF. DNA of the CDR3: TGTGCCAGCAGCGTAGGTCAGTCTCAGTACCAAGAGACCCAGTACTTC. Variable domain in full (rest from reference TRBV9 and TRBJ2-5): DSGVTQTPKHLITATGQRVTLRCSPRSGDLSVYWYQQSLDQGLQFLIQYYNGEERAKGNILERFSAQQFPDLHSELNLSSLELGDSALYFCASSVGQSQYQETQYFGPGTRLLVL.

J is TRBJ2-5 and V is TRBV24-1, with TRBD2 matching over 9 bases. The CDR3 totals 15 residues. With V trimmed by 4 bases and J by 5 bases, 7 bases remained unmatched. From germline, CDR1 is KGHDR and CDR2 SFDVKD. The CDR3 here is CATSEGGTSSETQYF. DNA of the CDR3: TGTGCCACCAGTGAAGGCGGGACTAGCAGCGAGACCCAGTACTTC.